The 28 T cell receptor beta chains listed next were all sequenced from one sample in a study of identical twins. MiXCR was run by TCRdb on the 5' RACE reads, yielding one entry per CDR3 protein. Here the sample spans under 250,000 distinct CDR3 sequences, about 13% being singletons. This sample also appeared in a second study, on yellow fever vaccine responses in identical twins.

The sample consisted of memory (CD45RO+) T cells sorted from blood. Source of these receptors: a woman between 18 and 30 years old in good health.

This clonotype was seen at least ten times. This rearrangement joins TRBV20-1 to TRBJ2-1; TRBD2 aligns across 11 bases. Germline V gives CDR1 DFQATT, CDR2 SNEGSKA (reference sequence). The trim removed 3 bases at V and 3 bases at J, leaving 7 bases unmatched. This CDR3 comprises 16 residues. CDR3: CSARWLAGGHYNEQFF. The CDR3 DNA is TGCAGTGCTAGGTGGCTAGCGGGAGGCCACTACAATGAGCAGTTCTTC.

A few counts support this clonotype. This rearrangement joins TRBV5-5 to TRBJ2-7; 11 positions match TRBD1. This CDR3 has 16 residues. V trimming: 3 bases; J trimming: 7 bases; junction bases outside the gene matches: 12. Germline values: CDR1 SGHKS, CDR2 YYEKEE (reference sequence). The CDR3 is CASSSPPGTGGFEQYF. CDR3 nucleotide sequence: TGTGCCAGCAGCTCCCCGCCCGGGACAGGGGGTTTTGAGCAGTACTTC.

This clonotype has ten or more counts. This chain connects TRBV5-1 to TRBJ2-5; 8 bases line up with TRBD1. J lost 5 bases, V lost 3 bases, and 9 bases had no gene match. Germline CDR1 reads SGHRS; CDR2 reads YFSETQ. The CDR3 length is 15 residues. Here the CDR3 DNA reads TGCGCCAGCAGCTACCATGGACAGGGACGCGAGACCCAGTACTTC. It translates to CASSYHGQGRETQYF.

The gene calls are TRBV6-1 and TRBJ1-1; D is possibly TRBD1 (6 bases). Trimming shortened V by 6 bases and J by 8 bases, and 25 bases separated the two germline ends. The germline gives CDR1 MNHNS, CDR2 SASEGT. This CDR3 comprises 16 residues. CDR3 loop: CASRPTSNPGGTEAFF. In DNA, the CDR3 is TGTGCCAGCAGGCCTACGTCGAATCCTGGAGGGACAGAAGCTTTCTTT.

This clonotype has at least ten counts. The chain carries TRBV3-1 and TRBJ2-7, with D possibly being TRBD1 or TRBD2 (5 bases each). Looked up from germline, CDR1 is LGHDT and CDR2 is YNNKEL (reference sequence). The CDR3 is 16 amino acids. V lost 5 bases and J 3 bases, leaving 20 bases between the germline ends. The CDR3 is CASSTYRDGVIYEQYF. The CDR3 DNA reads as TGTGCCAGCAGCACGTACCGGGACGGAGTCATCTACGAGCAGTACTTC.

The J gene is TRBJ2-7, the V gene TRBV3-1; 7 positions match TRBD1. The junction had 5 bases not matched to a gene; V was cut back by 5 bases and J by 1 base. The CDR3 totals 14 residues. Germline V CDR1 and CDR2: LGHDT, YNNKEL (reference sequence). The CDR3 reads CASSAPGQSYEQYF. Written as DNA, the CDR3 is TGTGCCAGCAGCGCACCGGGACAGTCCTACGAGCAGTACTTC.

The sample holds many counts of this clonotype. CDR3 coding DNA: TGTGCCAGCAGTGAACGGGGACTCGAGGGACAGCCCCAGCATTTT. This gives the protein CASSERGLEGQPQHF. This chain uses TRBV2 with TRBJ1-5; possibly TRBD1 for D (5 bases). V lost 2 bases and J lost 7, with 15 bases in between. This CDR3 is built from 15 residues. Per germline, CDR1 SNHLY and CDR2 FYNNEI.

V and J are TRBV6-1 and TRBJ2-7, with D perhaps matching TRBD2 (5 bases). The V end was cut by 6 bases, the J end by 1 base, with 16 bases between. CDR3 size: 15 residues. Germline CDR1 MNHNS, CDR2 SASEGT. The CDR3 reads CASSNKFGVSYEQYF. CDR3 sequence (DNA): TGTGCCAGCAGCAACAAGTTCGGGGTTTCCTACGAGCAGTACTTC.

This clonotype was counted many times. This sequence joins TRBV5-6 and TRBJ2-3, with 7 bases lining up with TRBD1. The CDR3 length is 16 residues. Trimming cost V 2 bases and J 1 base; bases outside gene matches: 7. The germline gives CDR1 SGHDT, CDR2 YYEEEE. CDR3 region: CASSFSGGSGTDTQYF. The CDR3 DNA is TGTGCCAGCAGCTTTTCAGGGGGTTCCGGCACAGATACGCAGTATTTT.

This clonotype showed up just a few times. The V gene is TRBV2, the J gene TRBJ1-6; D is possibly TRBD1 (5 bases). This CDR3 spans 15 amino acids. Trimming took 2 bases from V and 5 from J, leaving 10 bases between them. Germline V gives CDR1 SNHLY, CDR2 FYNNEI. The CDR3 loop reads CASSEMTVNNSPLHF. In nucleotides, the CDR3 is TGTGCCAGCAGTGAAATGACAGTGAATAATTCACCCCTCCACTTT.

The V gene is TRBV6-2 or TRBV6-3, the J gene TRBJ2-7; D not resolved. Germline CDR1 and CDR2: MNHEY and SVGEGT. Trimming removed 0 bases at V and 3 bases at J, with 12 bases between. The CDR3 has 15 residues. Here the CDR3 DNA reads TGTGCCAGCAGTTACTCGATTGGGTACGACTACGAGCAGTACTTC. It is translated as CASSYSIGYDYEQYF.

Many counts were recorded for this clonotype. This rearrangement joins TRBV4-1 to TRBJ2-1; 9 bases match TRBD2. With 0 bases clipped from V and 7 bases from J, the junction kept 13 bases outside the gene matches. This CDR3 spans 18 amino acids. Germline V lookup: CDR1 MGHRA, CDR2 YSYEKL. CDR3 amino acids: CASSQDGSNSGRGNEQFF. CDR3 DNA: TGCGCCAGCAGCCAAGACGGTAGTAATAGCGGGAGAGGGAATGAGCAGTTCTTC.

The table lists this clonotype with a few counts. V and J are TRBV7-2 and TRBJ2-5; TRBD2 matches at 13 bases. Per germline, CDR1 SGHTA and CDR2 FQGNSA. Germline trimming cut 1 base from V and 8 bases from J; bases unmatched to any gene: 10. This CDR3 comprises 17 residues. CDR3 in DNA: TGTGCCAGCAGCTTAGTGGGAACTAGCGGGGGGGCCTTAACCCAGTACTTC. Protein product: CASSLVGTSGGALTQYF.

This clonotype was seen more than once but under ten times. The V and J genes are TRBV7-2 and TRBJ2-7; tentatively, D is TRBD2 (6 bases). Between the trimmed V and J ends, which lost 10 bases and 0 bases, there was a span of 16 bases. This CDR3 region has 14 residues. Germline lookup yields CDR1 SGHTA and CDR2 FQGNSA. Here the CDR3 reads CATSKGGASYEQYF. The CDR3 DNA follows: TGTGCCACCTCGAAGGGCGGGGCCTCCTACGAGCAGTACTTC.

DNA for the CDR3: TGCAGTGCTCTTGTCGCAGACAACACCGGGGAGCTGTTTTTT. Its protein is CSALVADNTGELFF. The chain is built from TRBV20-1 and TRBJ2-2, with D unresolved. Germline V gene lookup returns CDR1 DFQATT and CDR2 SNEGSKA (reference sequence). The CDR3 contains 14 residues. Trimming removed 5 bases at V and 2 bases at J, with 12 bases between.

The chain recombines TRBV20-1 with TRBJ2-7; D remains ambiguous. The CDR3 is made up of 12 amino acids. Trimming cost V 5 bases and J 6 bases, with 14 bases left between them. CDR1 and CDR2 from the germline V gene are DFQATT and SNEGSKA (reference sequence). CDR3 DNA: TGCAGTGCTTCACCAGAGGTGGGCGAGCAGTACTTC. This gives the protein CSASPEVGEQYF.

This clonotype was recorded a few times. The gene calls are TRBV27 and TRBJ2-7; D may be TRBD1 (6 bases). CDR1 and CDR2 (germline): MNHEY, SMNVEV (reference sequence). The CDR3 spans 12 residues. Deletions cut 5 bases from V and 2 bases from J, with 7 bases between. The CDR3 nucleotides are TGTGCCAGCAGTGACAGGACCTACGAGCAGTACTTC. Protein product: CASSDRTYEQYF.

There are a few counts of this clonotype. This chain links TRBV5-5 with TRBJ2-1; D may be TRBD2 (6 bases). The CDR3 contains 18 residues. Germline V lookup: CDR1 SGHKS, CDR2 YYEKEE (reference sequence). V lost 1 base and J 0 bases, leaving 17 bases between the germline ends. The CDR3 sequence: CASSLNLPRGSSYNEQFF. For the CDR3, the DNA is TGTGCCAGCAGCTTGAATTTACCCCGGGGGAGCTCCTACAATGAGCAGTTCTTC.

The V and J genes are TRBV20-1 and TRBJ2-4; the D gene is possibly TRBD1 (6 bases). The V end lost 3 bases, the J end lost 4 bases, and 10 bases lay between the germline ends. The CDR3 sequence is 13 residues long. Germline assignment: CDR1 DFQATT and CDR2 SNEGSKA (reference sequence). CDR3 DNA sequence: TGCAGTGCTAGGAAGGACAGTAAAAACATTCAGTACTTC. As protein: CSARKDSKNIQYF.

The table lists this clonotype with a count of one. The chain recombines TRBV11-1 with TRBJ2-5; 8 bases are a match to TRBD2. The CDR3 loop spans 19 amino acids. V dropped 5 bases and J dropped 1; count of bases not matched to a gene: 18. In germline, CDR1 is SGHAT, CDR2 FQDESV (reference sequence). CDR3 loop: CASSLRGGPSGELQETQYF. Here the CDR3 DNA reads TGTGCCAGCAGCCTCCGGGGGGGCCCTAGCGGAGAACTCCAAGAGACCCAGTACTTC.

This clonotype showed up just a few times. The chain has TRBV27 and TRBJ2-7, with D perhaps matching TRBD1 (5 bases). CDR3 length: 13 residues. CDR1 and CDR2 from the germline V gene are MNHEY and SMNVEV (reference sequence). Trimming pared 4 bases from V and 2 bases from J, leaving 9 bases between. The DNA for the CDR3 is TGTGCCAGCAGTTCCCCCAGGGCCTACGAGCAGTACTTC. Amino acid sequence: CASSSPRAYEQYF.

This clonotype was seen only a few times. The chain employs TRBV7-2 and TRBJ2-1, with D possibly being TRBD1 (5 bases). V gave up 2 bases and J gave up 8 bases, with 10 bases separating them. This CDR3 has 13 amino acids. Looked up from germline, CDR1 is SGHTA and CDR2 is FQGNSA. The CDR3 sequence is CASSLTQGYEQFF. The DNA of the CDR3 is TGTGCCAGCAGCTTAACCCAGGGATATGAGCAGTTCTTC. Complete variable domain (other parts from reference TRBV7-2 and TRBJ2-1): GAGVSQSPSNKVTEKGKDVELRCDPISGHTALYWYRQSLGQGLEFLIYFQGNSAPDKSGLPSDRFSAERTGGSVSTLTIQRTQQEDSAVYLCASSLTQGYEQFFGPGTRLTVL.

This clonotype was seen many times. V gene TRBV5-6 combines with J gene TRBJ2-1; no clear D. Deletions cut 1 base from V and 9 bases from J, with 11 bases between. CDR1 and CDR2 (germline): SGHDT, YYEEEE. The CDR3 runs to 13 residues. The CDR3 reads CASSLSPSGEQFF. For the CDR3, the DNA is TGTGCCAGCAGCTTGTCCCCGAGTGGTGAGCAGTTCTTC.

The chain recombines TRBV6-2 or TRBV6-3 with TRBJ1-2; 7 bases fit TRBD1. V gave up 1 base and J gave up 4 bases; unmatched junction bases: 6. CDR1 is MNHEY and CDR2 is SVGEGT in the germline V gene. The CDR3 sequence is 15 residues long. CDR3 sequence (DNA): TGTGCCAGCAGTTACTTGGGACAGTTTCCCTATGGCTACACCTTC. Translating it yields CASSYLGQFPYGYTF.

The rearrangement uses TRBV19 and TRBJ1-4; D not resolved. The CDR3 sequence is 15 residues long. The V gene lost 4 bases and the J gene lost 8 bases, with 17 bases spanning the gap. CDR1 is LNHDA, CDR2 SQIVND, per germline (reference sequence). The CDR3 nucleotides read TGTGCCAGTAGTACCCGGCAGAGCAGACGCGAAAAACTGTTTTTT. It codes for CASSTRQSRREKLFF.

This clonotype was picked up many times. The chain joins TRBV10-2 to TRBJ2-2, with 7 bases that match TRBD2. The CDR3 contains 18 residues. V was clipped by 4 bases and J by 1 base; unmatched bases: 12. Germline lookup yields CDR1 WSHSY and CDR2 SAAADI. This CDR3 is CASSGTQFAGVNTGELFF. DNA for the CDR3: TGCGCCAGCAGTGGGACCCAATTTGCGGGAGTGAACACCGGGGAGCTGTTTTTT.

The chain combines TRBV27 with TRBJ2-1; D is ambiguous. V shed 3 bases and J shed 4 bases, with 7 bases lying between them. CDR1 is MNHEY and CDR2 is SMNVEV in the germline V gene (reference sequence). This CDR3 is built from 13 residues. CDR3 residues: CASSLTLYNEQFF. Here the CDR3 DNA reads TGTGCCAGCAGTTTGACACTTTACAATGAGCAGTTCTTC.

CDR3 loop: CASRLGTGPYEQYF. In nucleotides, the CDR3 is TGTGCCAGCAGGCTTGGGACAGGGCCCTACGAGCAGTACTTC. The chain combines TRBV6-1 with TRBJ2-7; 9 bases fit TRBD1. CDR1 is MNHNS and CDR2 is SASEGT in the germline V gene. CDR3 length: 14 amino acids. The V segment lost 6 bases and the J segment 2 bases; nucleotides outside the gene matches: 5.